One and the same sample provided the 23 T cell receptor beta chains below, sequenced in a study of blood T cell repertoires in COVID-19. TCRdb's copy holds only in-frame clones and misses some; the assay was immunoSEQ multiplex PCR. The data show tens of thousands of clones, about 80% seen once. The sequenced sample consisted of peripheral blood. These receptors were collected from a woman older than 75 with acute or convalescent COVID-19.

This clone was observed many times. This chain joins TRBV29-1 and TRBJ2-6, with 8 bases matching TRBD1. The CDR3 has 17 amino acids. V dropped 4 bases and J dropped 1; count of bases not matched to a gene: 9. Germline V gene sequence: CDR1 SQVTM, CDR2 ANQGSEA. The CDR3 reads CSVVLAGGESGANVLTF. CDR3 nucleotides: TGCAGCGTTGTTTTGGCAGGGGGCGAATCTGGGGCCAACGTCCTGACTTTC. The whole variable domain, remainder taken from reference TRBV29-1 and TRBJ2-6, is SAVISQKPSRDICQRGTSLTIQCQVDSQVTMMFWYRQQPGQSLTLIATANQGSEATYESGFVIDKFPISRPNLTFSTLTVSNMSPEDSSIYLCSVVLAGGESGANVLTFGAGSRLTVL.

A few counts support this clone. The V call is TRBV4-1, the J call TRBJ2-7, with D perhaps TRBD1 (5 bases). V was pared by 1 base and J by 7 bases, with 20 bases between. This CDR3 has 16 residues. Germline loops: CDR1 MGHRA, CDR2 YSYEKL. CDR3 nucleotide sequence: TGCGCCAGCAGCCAAGTTTGGCAGGGAACGATTAGGGAGCAGTACTTC. It translates to CASSQVWQGTIREQYF.

The chain joins TRBV5-1 to TRBJ1-2; no clear D gene. The CDR3 is 13 residues long. Between the trimmed V and J ends, which lost 0 bases and 3 bases, there was a span of 6 bases. CDR1 is SGHRS, CDR2 YFSETQ, per germline. The CDR3, as DNA: TGCGCCAGCAGCTTGGAACAGTACTATGGCTACACCTTC. This gives the protein CASSLEQYYGYTF. The complete variable domain, with remaining parts taken from reference TRBV5-1 and TRBJ1-2, reads KAGVTQTPRYLIKTRGQQVTLSCSPISGHRSVSWYQQTPGQGLQFLFEYFSETQRNKGNFPGRFSGRQFSNSRSEMNVSTLELGDSALYLCASSLEQYYGYTFGSGTRLTVV.

The chain joins TRBV3-1 (or the pseudogene TRBV3-2) to TRBJ2-1; D perhaps matches TRBD1 (6 bases). V was trimmed by 2 bases and J by 9 bases, leaving 23 bases between them. Germline CDR1 LGHDT, CDR2 YNNKEL (reference sequence). The length of the CDR3 is 17 residues. CDR3 residues: CASSQSWTITRGGEQFF. DNA for the CDR3: TGTGCCAGCAGCCAATCTTGGACCATCACGCGAGGGGGTGAGCAGTTCTTC.

The CDR3 loop is CASSLPGLAGNTDTQYF. CDR3 sequence (DNA): TGTGCCAGCAGTTTGCCGGGACTAGCGGGGAACACAGATACGCAGTATTTT. V gene TRBV28 combines with J gene TRBJ2-3; 13 positions match TRBD2. This CDR3 contains 17 residues. V gave up 3 bases and J gave up 2 bases; unmatched junction bases: 5. Germline values: CDR1 MDHEN, CDR2 SYDVKM.

The chain couples TRBV13 to TRBJ2-5; 9 bases agree with TRBD2. CDR3 length equals 13 residues. J lost 5 bases, V lost 5 bases, and 3 bases had no gene match. Germline V gene lookup returns CDR1 PRHDT and CDR2 FYEKMQ (reference sequence). The CDR3: CASSGGRAETQYF. In nucleotides, the CDR3 is TGTGCCAGCAGCGGCGGGAGGGCGGAGACCCAGTACTTC. Drawing the rest from reference TRBV13 and TRBJ2-5, the complete variable domain is AAGVIQSPRHLIKEKRETATLKCYPIPRHDTVYWYQQGPGQDPQFLISFYEKMQSDKGSIPDRFSAQQFSDYHSELNMSSLELGDSALYFCASSGGRAETQYFGPGTRLLVL.

Here the CDR3 DNA reads TGTGCCAGCAGCCCGTGGGACAGTTCGAACACCGGGGAGCTGTTTTTT. It codes for CASSPWDSSNTGELFF. The V and J genes are TRBV3-1 (or the pseudogene TRBV3-2) and TRBJ2-2; 7 bases line up with TRBD1. From germline, CDR1 is LGHDT and CDR2 YNNKEL (reference sequence). Losses at the gene ends were 4 bases for V and 0 bases for J; bases not matched to a gene: 5. There are 16 residues in the CDR3.

The rearrangement uses TRBV12-5 and TRBJ2-1; 7 nucleotides line up with TRBD2. Germline V gene lookup returns CDR1 LGHNT and CDR2 FRNRAP. This CDR3 comprises 15 residues. V trimming: 6 bases; J trimming: 4 bases; junction bases outside the gene matches: 9. DNA for the CDR3: TGTGCTAGTGGCCCGCCTGCGGGAGCTTACAATGAGCAGTTCTTC. Translation: CASGPPAGAYNEQFF.

About this clone: At one end, the junction sequence differs from germline, possibly due to a read error. The J gene is TRBJ2-1, the V gene TRBV7-7, with a possible D match to TRBD2 (6 bases). Germline V gene lookup returns CDR1 SSHAT and CDR2 FNYEAQ (reference sequence). This CDR3 comprises 16 residues. The CDR3 protein is CASSLAPSDPYNEQFF. The CDR3 nucleotides are TGTGCTAGCAGCTTAGCTCCTAGCGATCCCTACAATGAGCAGTTCTTC. Complete variable domain (other parts from reference TRBV7-7 and TRBJ2-1): GAGVSQSPRYKVTKRGQDVTLRCDPISSHATLYWYQQALGQGPEFLTYFNYEAQPDKSGLPSDRFSAERPEGSISTLTIQRTEQRDSAMYRCASSLAPSDPYNEQFFGPGTRLTVL.

The chain links TRBV5-4 to TRBJ2-3, with TRBD2 identical over 9 bases. V dropped 7 bases and J dropped 0; count of bases not matched to a gene: 6. CDR1 and CDR2 (germline): SGHNT, YYREEE (reference sequence). This CDR3 is built from 15 residues. CDR3 amino acids: CASRPSGVSTDTQYF. The CDR3 nucleotides read TGTGCCAGCCGCCCTAGCGGGGTTAGCACAGATACGCAGTATTTT. Variable domain in full (rest from reference TRBV5-4 and TRBJ2-3): ETGVTQSPTHLIKTRGQQVTLRCSSQSGHNTVSWYQQALGQGPQFIFQYYREEENGRGNFPPRFSGLQFPNYSSELNVNALELDDSALYLCASRPSGVSTDTQYFGPGTRLTVL.

The CDR3 loop is CASSFQPTGAYGYTF. The CDR3 DNA follows: TGCGCCAGCAGCTTCCAACCCACAGGGGCCTATGGCTACACCTTC. The chain carries TRBV5-1 and TRBJ1-2, with 7 bases lining up with TRBD1. The CDR3 totals 15 residues. Germline CDR1 SGHRS, CDR2 YFSETQ. The V segment lost 2 bases and the J segment 4 bases; nucleotides outside the gene matches: 8. Complete variable domain (other parts from reference TRBV5-1 and TRBJ1-2): KAGVTQTPRYLIKTRGQQVTLSCSPISGHRSVSWYQQTPGQGLQFLFEYFSETQRNKGNFPGRFSGRQFSNSRSEMNVSTLELGDSALYLCASSFQPTGAYGYTFGSGTRLTVV.

This chain joins TRBV18 and TRBJ1-4, with a possible D match to TRBD1 (5 bases). The V gene lost 2 bases and the J gene lost 8 bases, with 9 bases spanning the gap. The CDR3 spans 13 residues. In germline, CDR1 is KGHSH, CDR2 LQKENI. This chain's CDR3 is CASSPGAREKLFF. The CDR3 coding sequence is TGTGCCAGCTCACCAGGGGCACGAGAAAAACTGTTTTTT.

The chain couples TRBV27 to TRBJ2-7, with 13 bases fitting TRBD2. V lost 4 bases and J lost 4; bases outside the gene matches: 4. Germline values: CDR1 MNHEY, CDR2 SMNVEV (reference sequence). The CDR3 length is 15 residues. The CDR3 nucleotides read TGTGCCAGCAGTTGGACTAGCGGGAGTGGGTACGAGCAGTACTTC. This encodes CASSWTSGSGYEQYF.

In this sample, this clone turned up a few times. The chain couples TRBV7-2 to TRBJ1-4, with a weak D call TRBD1 (6 bases). The CDR3 runs 14 residues. The germline CDR1 and CDR2 sequences are SGHTA and FQGNSA. Between the trimmed V and J ends, which lost 5 bases and 5 bases, there was a span of 12 bases. The CDR3 spells CASSPQRGNEKLFF. CDR3 nucleotide sequence: TGTGCCAGCAGCCCCCAGAGGGGGAATGAAAAACTGTTTTTT.

The genes are TRBV5-1 and TRBJ2-5, with D possibly TRBD1 on 6 matching bases. CDR1 is SGHRS, CDR2 YFSETQ, per germline. Between the trimmed V and J ends, which lost 0 bases and 1 base, there was a span of 7 bases. The CDR3 sequence is 14 residues long. CDR3 sequence (DNA): TGCGCCAGCAGCTTGGGCAGGGGCCAAGAGACCCAGTACTTC. Protein sequence: CASSLGRGQETQYF.

This chain links TRBV27 with TRBJ1-1; D gene ambiguous. The germline gives CDR1 MNHEY, CDR2 SMNVEV (reference sequence). This CDR3 has 13 amino acids. V was trimmed by 3 bases and J by 0 bases, leaving 5 bases between them. The chain's CDR3 is CASSFRMNTEAFF. In nucleotides, the CDR3 is TGTGCCAGCAGTTTCAGGATGAACACTGAAGCTTTCTTT.

This clone was recorded once. CDR3 nucleotides: TGTGCCAGCAGCGGACAGACCGCCACTAACTATGGCTACACCTTC. Its translation: CASSGQTATNYGYTF. The V call is TRBV9, the J call TRBJ1-2, with a tentative D call TRBD1 (5 bases). Germline values: CDR1 SGDLS, CDR2 YYNGEE. There are 15 residues in the CDR3. Trimming removed 3 bases from V and 0 bases from J, with 12 bases in between.

The chain combines TRBV7-2 with TRBJ2-7; the match to TRBD2 covers 8 bases. V shed 2 bases, J shed 5 bases, and the junction held 2 bases outside the gene matches. Per germline, CDR1 SGHTA and CDR2 FQGNSA. This CDR3 has 13 amino acids. This CDR3 is CASSLQRENEQYF. The DNA of the CDR3 is TGTGCCAGCAGCTTACAGCGGGAGAACGAGCAGTACTTC. The entire variable domain, with the rest obtained from reference TRBV7-2 and TRBJ2-7, is as follows: GAGVSQSPSNKVTEKGKDVELRCDPISGHTALYWYRQSLGQGLEFLIYFQGNSAPDKSGLPSDRFSAERTGGSVSTLTIQRTQQEDSAVYLCASSLQRENEQYFGPGTRLTVT.

The chain carries TRBV28 and TRBJ1-1, with D unclear. This CDR3 has 15 residues. The germline gives CDR1 MDHEN, CDR2 SYDVKM. Trimming took off 6 bases at V and 1 base at J, with 15 bases between the two ends. The CDR3 protein is CASSPSDYANTEAFF. Here the CDR3 DNA reads TGTGCCAGCAGCCCGTCCGACTATGCGAACACTGAAGCTTTCTTT.

The chain recombines TRBV28 with TRBJ1-4; no firm D call. The CDR3 runs to 12 residues. Looked up from germline, CDR1 is MDHEN and CDR2 is SYDVKM. The V and J ends lost 10 bases and 6 bases respectively, with 12 bases between them. The CDR3, as DNA: TGTGCCACTCGCGGCCCGGATGAAAAACTGTTTTTT. Protein: CATRGPDEKLFF.

The J gene is TRBJ2-3, the V gene TRBV7-8; 8 positions agree with TRBD2. Unmatched junction bases numbered 3, after V lost 1 base and J lost 0 bases. Germline lookup yields CDR1 SGHVS and CDR2 FQNEAQ. CDR3 length equals 16 residues. The CDR3 is CASSLGASGSTDTQYF. The CDR3, as DNA: TGTGCCAGCAGCTTAGGAGCTAGCGGGAGCACAGATACGCAGTATTTT.

The chain is built from TRBV19 and TRBJ2-7, with 13 nucleotides matching TRBD2. The CDR3 is made up of 17 amino acids. Germline CDR1 LNHDA, CDR2 SQIVND (reference sequence). V dropped 2 bases and J dropped 2; count of bases not matched to a gene: 6. CDR3 amino acids: CASSISPGLAGAYEQYF. CDR3 nucleotides: TGTGCCAGTAGTATATCCCCCGGACTAGCGGGAGCCTACGAGCAGTACTTC.

The rearrangement joins TRBV28 to TRBJ1-1, with no clear D. This CDR3 is built from 14 residues. The V gene lost 2 bases and the J gene lost 1 base, with 8 bases spanning the gap. CDR1 is MDHEN, CDR2 SYDVKM, per germline. The CDR3 nucleotides read TGTGCCAGCAGTTTACGAGCAGGGAACACTGAAGCTTTCTTT. Its translation is CASSLRAGNTEAFF.